Shown below are 18 T cell receptor beta chains from a single sample sequenced in a study of blood T cell repertoires in COVID-19. TCRdb's copy holds only in-frame clones and misses some; the assay was immunoSEQ multiplex PCR. The sample yields fewer than 60,000 clones, around 80% seen once. The sequencing input was peripheral blood. These receptors originate from a man in his sixties with acute or convalescent COVID-19.

This chain uses TRBV6-5 with TRBJ2-7, with 7 nucleotides matching TRBD2. The V segment lost 11 bases and the J segment 3 bases; nucleotides outside the gene matches: 10. The CDR3 runs 13 residues. The germline gives CDR1 MNHEY, CDR2 SVGAGI. DNA of the CDR3: TGTGCCCGCCCCGAGGGAGGGGTCTACGAGCAGTACTTC. Protein: CARPEGGVYEQYF.

The J gene is TRBJ1-1, the V gene TRBV2; possible D gene TRBD1, 5 bases. The CDR3 runs to 14 residues. The germline V and J ends were trimmed by 5 bases and 1 base, with 11 bases remaining between them. Germline V CDR1 and CDR2: SNHLY, FYNNEI. The CDR3: CASSWDGRNTEAFF. CDR3 DNA sequence: TGTGCCAGCAGTTGGGACGGGAGGAACACTGAAGCTTTCTTT.

This clone was counted once. V gene TRBV10-2 combines with J gene TRBJ1-1, with D perhaps matching TRBD1 (5 bases). The CDR3 sequence is 13 residues long. V was shortened by 4 bases and J by 7 bases, with 13 bases between the two germline ends. Germline loops: CDR1 WSHSY, CDR2 SAAADI. The CDR3 loop is CASSGVGDSEAFF. DNA of the CDR3: TGCGCCAGCAGTGGAGTAGGCGACAGTGAAGCTTTCTTT.

V usage is TRBV7-9 and J usage is TRBJ1-4, with D hard to call. This CDR3 has 14 residues. Germline CDR1 is SEHNR and CDR2 is FQNEAQ (reference sequence). Deletions cut 5 bases from V and 6 bases from J, with 13 bases between. CDR3 region: CASSTGWGDEKLFF. Written as DNA, the CDR3 is TGTGCCAGCAGCACCGGCTGGGGAGATGAAAAACTGTTTTTT.

CDR3: CASSQSSGGGSYNEQFF. DNA for the CDR3: TGTGCCAGCAGCCAATCTAGCGGGGGGGGCTCCTACAATGAGCAGTTCTTC. The chain joins TRBV11-2 to TRBJ2-1; 12 bases line up with TRBD2. CDR1 and CDR2 from the germline V gene are SGHAT and FQNNGV. The CDR3 runs to 17 residues. The ends lost 5 bases at V and 0 bases at J; junction bases unmatched: 5.

The chain is built from TRBV2 and TRBJ1-2; D not resolved. The V and J ends lost 6 bases and 7 bases respectively, with 18 bases between them. The CDR3 runs 14 residues. CDR1 is SNHLY and CDR2 is FYNNEI in the germline V gene. The CDR3 protein is CASRGDTYRRGYTF. Written as DNA, the CDR3 is TGTGCCAGCAGGGGAGACACTTACCGGCGTGGCTACACCTTC.

V usage is TRBV6-5 and J usage is TRBJ1-6, with D perhaps TRBD1 (5 bases). Per the germline V gene, CDR1 is MNHEY and CDR2 is SVGAGI. This CDR3 region has 15 residues. Between the trimmed V and J ends, which lost 4 bases and 6 bases, there was a span of 13 bases. CDR3 sequence: CASSWQGGTNSPLHF. CDR3 sequence (DNA): TGTGCCAGCAGTTGGCAGGGAGGAACTAATTCACCCCTCCACTTT.

The count of this clone is one. The chain recombines TRBV5-4 with TRBJ1-2; D is perhaps TRBD1 (6 bases). The CDR3 sequence is 14 residues long. Germline V gene data show CDR1 as SGHNT and CDR2 as YYREEE (reference sequence). V was trimmed by 3 bases and J by 6 bases, leaving 15 bases between them. The CDR3 sequence is CASSSKQGPDGYTF. Written as DNA, the CDR3 is TGTGCCAGCAGCTCAAAACAGGGTCCCGATGGCTACACCTTC.

The CDR3 DNA is TGCGCCAGCCACAGTCCCCCGCGGACAGTACAAGAGACCCAGTACTTC. The encoded protein is CASHSPPRTVQETQYF. V gene TRBV10-1 combines with J gene TRBJ2-5, with D possibly being TRBD1 (6 bases). V lost 8 bases and J 2 bases, leaving 21 bases between the germline ends. The CDR3 is 16 residues long. The germline V gene encodes CDR1 WNHNN and CDR2 SYGVQD (reference sequence).

The J gene is TRBJ1-5, the V gene TRBV6-1; weak D call: TRBD1 (5 bases). The CDR3 totals 13 residues. Looked up from germline, CDR1 is MNHNS and CDR2 is SASEGT. The ends were cut back, 3 bases at V and 3 bases at J, with 6 bases in the middle. In DNA, the CDR3 is TGTGCCAGCAGTGAGGACAACAATCAGCCCCAGCATTTT. Protein product: CASSEDNNQPQHF.

The rearrangement joins TRBV14 to TRBJ2-5, with TRBD2 matching 7 bases. J lost 1 base, V lost 4 bases, and 6 bases had no gene match. Germline lookup yields CDR1 SGHDN and CDR2 FVKESK. The CDR3 has 15 residues. CDR3 loop: CASSPAAGPQETQYF. DNA of the CDR3: TGTGCCAGCAGCCCGGCAGCGGGGCCCCAAGAGACCCAGTACTTC.

This clone has a handful of counts. V and J are TRBV6-4 and TRBJ1-6; D is possibly TRBD1 (5 bases). Germline values: CDR1 MRHNA, CDR2 SNTAGT. The CDR3 covers 14 residues. V lost 5 bases and J 9 bases, leaving 14 bases between the germline ends. The CDR3 spells CASSTREGTSPLHF. CDR3 in DNA: TGTGCCAGCAGTACCCGGGAGGGGACTTCACCCCTCCACTTT.

The chain has TRBV5-1 and TRBJ1-6, with TRBD1 identical over 7 bases. The V and J ends lost 5 bases and 8 bases, in that order; junction bases with no gene match: 10. This CDR3 spans 15 amino acids. The V gene's germline CDR1 is SGHRS and CDR2 YFSETQ. The CDR3 here is CASSSTGVYDSPLHF. CDR3 DNA sequence: TGCGCCAGCAGTTCTACAGGGGTATATGATTCACCCCTCCACTTT.

The chain couples TRBV6-5 to TRBJ2-1; 10 positions match TRBD1. The CDR3 has 14 amino acids. After removal of 8 bases from V and 8 bases from J, the junction contained 9 bases not matched to a gene. Germline assignment: CDR1 MNHEY and CDR2 SVGAGI. In DNA, the CDR3 is TGTGCCAGCCGAGAGGGACAGGGGTATGATGAGCAGTTCTTC. Its protein is CASREGQGYDEQFF.

The CDR3 loop is CASSFWATYEQYF. The DNA of the CDR3 is TGTGCCAGCAGCTTTTGGGCAACCTACGAGCAGTACTTC. The chain combines TRBV5-4 with TRBJ2-7; D gene unclear. CDR3 length equals 13 residues. Germline V lookup: CDR1 SGHNT, CDR2 YYREEE (reference sequence). Trimming stripped 2 bases from V and 2 bases from J, with 8 bases between.

This clone came up once. The chain is built from TRBV5-1 and TRBJ1-2, with 8 bases that match TRBD1. The germline V gene has CDR1 SGHRS and CDR2 YFSETQ. The CDR3 is 15 amino acids. Losses at the gene ends were 0 bases for V and 4 bases for J; bases not matched to a gene: 5. The CDR3 DNA sequence: TGCGCCAGCAGCTTGGTGGCAGGGGGCAGCTATGGCTACACCTTC. Its translation is CASSLVAGGSYGYTF.

This chain connects TRBV6-1 to TRBJ1-2; TRBD1 matches 7 bases. The CDR3 totals 15 residues. Per germline, CDR1 MNHNS and CDR2 SASEGT. Trimming at V came to 0 bases and at J to 8 bases, leaving 9 bases not matched to a gene. The CDR3 sequence is CASSEAGQTLRGYTF. Here the CDR3 DNA reads TGTGCCAGCAGTGAAGCGGGACAGACCCTGAGAGGCTACACCTTC.

The V and J genes are TRBV25-1 and TRBJ1-2; 10 bases map to TRBD1. CDR3 length: 15 residues. From germline, CDR1 is MGHDK and CDR2 SYGVNS. V lost 6 bases to trimming and J lost 5 bases; unmatched junction nucleotides: 9. The CDR3 coding sequence is TGTGCCAGCAGCCCCCTGACAGGGGGCCTTTATGGCTACACCTTC. Amino acids: CASSPLTGGLYGYTF.